This T cell receptor (beta chain) was sequenced during a study of tumor-infiltrating lymphocytes in primary liver carcinoma. Background on the study: Patients comprised men and women whose ages fell between 30 and 69 years.

This CDR3 spans 13 amino acids. In germline, CDR1 is MNHNS, CDR2 SASEGT. V dropped 10 bases and J dropped 7 bases, with 19 bases sitting between them. RNA and DNA were co-extracted from approximately 20-30 mg of unsorted bulk tissue. TCR beta cDNA was prepared out of about 510 ng total RNA by means of a constant-region primer. Libraries covering TCR beta were generated through three nested multiplex PCR rounds (using a slightly modified ARM-PCR). Researchers ran the first two PCR rounds for about 11 cycles each with TRBV1-TRBV30 forward primers and a C-beta reverse primer. TCRdb independently ran MiXCR on the multiplex PCR reads; one entry per CDR3 protein. The sample shows around 88,000 distinct CDR3 sequences, around 70% of them seen only once. In its sample, this clonotype was seen a few times.

This chain uses TRBV6-1 with TRBJ2-5; D is possibly TRBD1 (5 bases). Sequenced sample: tumor-adjacent normal liver tissue. The sequence came from a man aged 40-50 years with primary liver carcinoma and hepatitis B virus infection. Here the CDR3 reads CANRETWGGTQYF. In DNA form, the CDR3 reads TGTGCCAACAGAGAAACTTGGGGCGGGACCCAGTACTTC.